These 32 T cell receptor beta chains came from one sample sequenced in a study of memory CD4+ T cells and cytomegalovirus serostatus. The sort gate was single viable CD3+CD4+CD8-CD45RO+ cells for memory CD4+ T cells. Produced via immunoSEQ multiplex PCR; TCRdb's table is partial and in-frame only. The top ten clones hold 1.1% of a sample with 45,000 or so clones, about 80% of them seen once. The sequenced sample consisted of memory CD4+ T cells from blood. These receptors originate from an adult in good health and CMV-seronegative.

The rearrangement links TRBV29-1 to TRBJ2-1, with 8 bases that match TRBD1. The CDR3 length is 12 residues. Germline CDR1 SQVTM, CDR2 ANQGSEA. Trimming cost V 2 bases and J 15 bases; bases outside gene matches: 9. The CDR3 nucleotides read TGCAGCGTTGAATCACCGGACAGGGTCTGGTTCTTC. Translated: CSVESPDRVWFF.

This CDR3 is CASSARAPQGVSPLHF. The CDR3 nucleotides read TGTGCCAGCAGTGCGAGAGCCCCCCAAGGGGTTTCACCCCTCCACTTT. The chain uses TRBV2 and TRBJ1-6; possibly TRBD1 for D (5 bases). The CDR3 contains 16 residues. The germline CDR1 and CDR2 sequences are SNHLY and FYNNEI. V lost 4 bases, J lost 9 bases, and 19 bases lay in between.

This chain uses TRBV11-2 with TRBJ2-7; D remains ambiguous. The CDR3 contains 14 residues. The ends were cut back, 6 bases at V and 0 bases at J, with 12 bases in the middle. The V gene's germline CDR1 is SGHAT and CDR2 FQNNGV. CDR3 sequence (DNA): TGTGCCAGCAGTAATGGCAAGACCTCCTACGAGCAGTACTTC. The encoded protein is CASSNGKTSYEQYF.

The rearrangement uses TRBV11-3 and TRBJ2-7; tentative D call: TRBD2 (5 bases). Germline loops: CDR1 SGHNT, CDR2 YENEEA. The CDR3 has 14 amino acids. The V gene lost 0 bases and the J gene lost 2 bases, with 8 bases spanning the gap. The CDR3 nucleotides read TGTGCCAGCAGCTTAGACGCCGGGACCTACGAGCAGTACTTC. This sequence encodes CASSLDAGTYEQYF. The full variable domain, in which reference TRBV11-3 and TRBJ2-7 provide the parts outside the CDR3, is EAGVVQSPRYKIIEKKQPVAFWCNPISGHNTLYWYLQNLGQGPELLIRYENEEAVDDSQLPKDRFSAERLKGVDSTLKIQPAELGDSAVYLCASSLDAGTYEQYFGPGTRLTVT.

This rearrangement joins TRBV28 to TRBJ2-6, with D possibly TRBD1 on 6 matching bases. The CDR3 is 15 residues long. Per germline, CDR1 MDHEN and CDR2 SYDVKM. Trimming cost V 5 bases and J 2 bases, with 10 bases left between them. The CDR3 loop reads CASSPNRAGANVLTF. As DNA, the CDR3 is TGTGCCAGCAGTCCCAACAGGGCTGGGGCCAACGTCCTGACTTTC.

This sequence joins TRBV2 and TRBJ2-1; a possible D gene is TRBD1 (6 bases). The CDR3 extends over 14 amino acids. The germline gives CDR1 SNHLY, CDR2 FYNNEI. Between the trimmed V and J ends, which lost 7 bases and 10 bases, there was a span of 20 bases. The CDR3, as DNA: TGTGCCAGCAAAGGGGGTAGAGGATTCGGAGAGCAGTTCTTC. Translated: CASKGGRGFGEQFF.

The genes are TRBV19 and TRBJ1-5, with D tentatively TRBD1 (6 bases). The CDR3 extends over 15 amino acids. Germline V gene lookup returns CDR1 LNHDA and CDR2 SQIVND (reference sequence). Trimming left V 5 bases short and J 3 bases short, with 14 bases between. The CDR3 coding sequence is TGTGCCAGTAGTCTTAAACAGGGCCTCAATCAGCCCCAGCATTTT. Translated: CASSLKQGLNQPQHF. Drawing the rest from reference TRBV19 and TRBJ1-5, the complete variable domain is DGGITQSPKYLFRKEGQNVTLSCEQNLNHDAMYWYRQDPGQGLRLIYYSQIVNDFQKGDIAEGYSVSREKKESFPLTVTSAQKNPTAFYLCASSLKQGLNQPQHFGDGTRLSIL.

This chain joins TRBV4-2 and TRBJ2-7; no definite D call. Between the trimmed V and J ends, which lost 0 bases and 3 bases, there was a span of 6 bases. The CDR3 covers 13 residues. Germline V gene sequence: CDR1 LGHNA, CDR2 YNFKEQ. The CDR3, as DNA: TGTGCCAGCAGCCAAGAAGTGGGCTACGAGCAGTACTTC. This encodes CASSQEVGYEQYF.

The chain recombines TRBV5-4 with TRBJ2-7, with TRBD1 matching 8 bases. Per germline, CDR1 SGHNT and CDR2 YYREEE (reference sequence). V gave up 3 bases and J gave up 2 bases; unmatched junction bases: 4. The CDR3 consists of 14 residues. The CDR3 bases are TGTGCCAGCAGCTCCAGGACAGGGACCTACGAGCAGTACTTC. Translated, it gives CASSSRTGTYEQYF.

The J gene is TRBJ2-6, the V gene TRBV5-4; the match to TRBD1 covers 7 bases. J lost 4 bases, V lost 4 bases, and 5 bases had no gene match. CDR3 length equals 15 residues. The germline gives CDR1 SGHNT, CDR2 YYREEE (reference sequence). The CDR3, as DNA: TGTGCCAGCAGCCTCGACAGGGTCGGGGCCAACGTCCTGACTTTC. Translated, it gives CASSLDRVGANVLTF. The whole variable domain, remainder taken from reference TRBV5-4 and TRBJ2-6, is ETGVTQSPTHLIKTRGQQVTLRCSSQSGHNTVSWYQQALGQGPQFIFQYYREEENGRGNFPPRFSGLQFPNYSSELNVNALELDDSALYLCASSLDRVGANVLTFGAGSRLTVL.

CDR3 amino acids: CASSRPGQGTRTGELFF. In DNA, the CDR3 is TGTGCCAGCAGCCGGCCAGGACAGGGAACTAGAACCGGGGAGCTGTTTTTT. The chain has TRBV7-2 and TRBJ2-2; 8 bases fit TRBD1. The CDR3 runs 17 residues. Germline lookup yields CDR1 SGHTA and CDR2 FQGNSA. V shed 5 bases, J shed 5 bases, and the junction held 13 bases outside the gene matches.

This rearrangement joins TRBV27 to TRBJ2-5, with 9 bases matching TRBD1. This CDR3 has 15 residues. Germline V gene data show CDR1 as MNHEY and CDR2 as SMNVEV (reference sequence). After removal of 4 bases from V and 4 bases from J, the junction contained 7 bases not matched to a gene. The CDR3 coding sequence is TGTGCCAGCAGTTCCGGACAGGGGAAAGGAGAGACCCAGTACTTC. This sequence encodes CASSSGQGKGETQYF.

This clone turned up a few times. V gene TRBV7-9 combines with J gene TRBJ1-4, with TRBD1 identical over 7 bases. The CDR3 runs 15 residues. CDR1 is SEHNR and CDR2 is FQNEAQ in the germline V gene (reference sequence). V dropped 0 bases and J dropped 10; count of bases not matched to a gene: 8. The CDR3 protein is CASSLADPQGGKLFF. The CDR3 coding sequence is TGTGCCAGCAGCTTAGCGGACCCTCAGGGGGGAAAACTGTTTTTT.

The CDR3 spells CASSLRGRANEKLFF. DNA for the CDR3: TGTGCCAGCAGCTTAAGGGGCAGGGCTAATGAAAAACTGTTTTTT. This chain links TRBV13 with TRBJ1-4; the D gene is possibly TRBD1 (5 bases). The CDR3 runs 15 residues. Germline CDR1 and CDR2: PRHDT and FYEKMQ (reference sequence). The V end was cut by 2 bases, the J end by 3 bases, with 10 bases between.

The gene calls are TRBV5-4 and TRBJ2-6; D is possibly TRBD2 (6 bases). The CDR3 extends over 15 amino acids. Trimming cost V 9 bases and J 4 bases, with 17 bases left between them. From germline, CDR1 is SGHNT and CDR2 YYREEE (reference sequence). In DNA form, the CDR3 reads TGTGCCACGCGGGGTTCGCTTCTGGGGGCCAACGTCCTGACTTTC. Encoded protein: CATRGSLLGANVLTF.

V usage is TRBV4-1 and J usage is TRBJ1-2; no definite D call. The CDR3 runs to 16 residues. Trimming took off 0 bases at V and 3 bases at J, with 14 bases between the two ends. Germline values: CDR1 MGHRA, CDR2 YSYEKL. The CDR3 DNA reads TGCGCCAGCAGCCAAGATTCAGGCCCTTTAGACTATGGCTACACCTTC. Its protein product is CASSQDSGPLDYGYTF.

The chain carries TRBV14 and TRBJ2-1, with D unclear. Between the trimmed V and J ends, which lost 4 bases and 6 bases, there was a span of 16 bases. The CDR3 runs 15 residues. Germline values: CDR1 SGHDN, CDR2 FVKESK. CDR3 nucleotides: TGTGCCAGCAGCCGAATGCCCCGGGTCGGCAATGAGCAGTTCTTC. This codes for CASSRMPRVGNEQFF.

The chain joins TRBV11-3 to TRBJ2-1, with D hard to call. V was trimmed by 1 base and J by 12 bases, leaving 13 bases between them. The germline gives CDR1 SGHNT, CDR2 YENEEA. CDR3 length equals 13 residues. The chain's CDR3 is CASSLGPYSRQFF. DNA for the CDR3: TGTGCCAGCAGCTTAGGCCCTTACTCTAGGCAGTTCTTC.

This chain links TRBV6-5 with TRBJ1-1, with 7 bases that match TRBD1. There are 15 residues in the CDR3. CDR1 and CDR2 from the germline V gene are MNHEY and SVGAGI. V lost 7 bases and J lost 2; bases outside the gene matches: 10. CDR3: CASTSAGGSNTEAFF. DNA of the CDR3: TGTGCCAGCACTTCCGCAGGGGGATCCAACACTGAAGCTTTCTTT.

Only a few counts were recorded for this clone. The chain has TRBV9 and TRBJ2-5; 10 nucleotides align to TRBD1. Trimming cost V 4 bases and J 4 bases; bases outside gene matches: 4. This CDR3 is 14 amino acids long. CDR1 and CDR2 from the germline V gene are SGDLS and YYNGEE. Here the CDR3 DNA reads TGTGCCAGCAGCCCGACAGGGGGCGGAGAGACCCAGTACTTC. Protein: CASSPTGGGETQYF.

This clone appeared once. This chain connects TRBV2 to TRBJ2-4; no clear D. The CDR3 length is 15 residues. CDR1 SNHLY and CDR2 FYNNEI come from the germline V gene. Trimming removed 2 bases at V and 1 base at J, with 9 bases between. This CDR3 is CASSEPGRAKNIQYF. The CDR3 DNA sequence: TGTGCCAGCAGTGAACCCGGTCGGGCCAAAAACATTCAGTACTTC.

The rearrangement links TRBV10-2 to TRBJ2-3, with 11 bases lining up with TRBD2. The CDR3 has 15 amino acids. V lost 5 bases to trimming and J lost 7 bases; unmatched junction nucleotides: 8. From germline, CDR1 is WSHSY and CDR2 SAAADI. The chain's CDR3 is CASSSTTSGMNTQYF. The CDR3 nucleotides are TGCGCCAGCAGTTCCACGACTAGCGGGATGAATACGCAGTATTTT.

This clone was detected a few times. The chain employs TRBV29-1 and TRBJ2-2, with TRBD1 matching over 9 bases. CDR1 is SQVTM, CDR2 ANQGSEA, per germline. CDR3 length: 15 amino acids. The V gene end was trimmed by 1 base and the J gene end by 3 bases; junction bases not matched to a gene: 3. CDR3 bases: TGCAGCGTTGAAGGAACAGGGGGCTACACCGGGGAGCTGTTTTTT. It yields the protein CSVEGTGGYTGELFF.

The chain links TRBV19 to TRBJ2-2; TRBD1 agrees at 9 bases. Germline lookup yields CDR1 LNHDA and CDR2 SQIVND (reference sequence). V gave up 5 bases and J gave up 9 bases; unmatched junction bases: 13. The CDR3 is made up of 16 amino acids. For the CDR3, the DNA is TGTGCCAGTAGTGGCATCCTCGGGACAGGGAATTGGGAGCTGTTTTTT. It yields the protein CASSGILGTGNWELFF.

This clone has just one count. The chain uses TRBV29-1 and TRBJ2-7, with D possibly matching TRBD1 (5 bases). Germline CDR1 reads SQVTM; CDR2 reads ANQGSEA. Trimming pared 5 bases from V and 5 bases from J, leaving 13 bases between. CDR3 length: 12 amino acids. DNA of the CDR3: TGCAGCGTTCACAAGCAGGGCGACGAGCAGTACTTC. It yields the protein CSVHKQGDEQYF.

This clone was detected a few times. This rearrangement joins TRBV15 to TRBJ2-7; weak D call: TRBD2 (6 bases). Between the trimmed V and J ends, which lost 1 base and 3 bases, there was a span of 10 bases. The CDR3 consists of 14 residues. The germline CDR1 and CDR2 sequences are LNHNV and YYDKDF (reference sequence). CDR3: CATSRGRGGYEQYF. The CDR3, as DNA: TGTGCCACCAGCAGAGGGCGGGGCGGCTACGAGCAGTACTTC.

V is TRBV19 and J is TRBJ1-1; tentatively, D is TRBD1 (5 bases). The germline gives CDR1 LNHDA, CDR2 SQIVND (reference sequence). Trimming pared 5 bases from V and 7 bases from J, leaving 20 bases between. The CDR3 runs 15 residues. The CDR3 DNA follows: TGTGCCAGTAGTCGCGACGGGGGATTAGATGATGAAGCTTTCTTT. It yields the protein CASSRDGGLDDEAFF.

The genes are TRBV6-5 and TRBJ2-7, with 7 bases matching TRBD1. V was pared by 4 bases and J by 6 bases, with 9 bases of the junction left unmatched. There are 14 residues in the CDR3. Germline lookup yields CDR1 MNHEY and CDR2 SVGAGI. Here the CDR3 reads CASSSPGQRGEQYF. CDR3 in DNA: TGTGCCAGCAGTTCCCCGGGACAGAGGGGCGAGCAGTACTTC.

This chain joins TRBV6-6 and TRBJ2-1; the D is unclear. Trimming left V 2 bases short and J 8 bases short, with 1 base between. The CDR3 is made up of 10 amino acids. Germline lookup yields CDR1 MNHNY and CDR2 SVGAGI (reference sequence). The chain's CDR3 is CASSYDEQFF. Written as DNA, the CDR3 is TGTGCCAGCAGTTACGATGAGCAGTTCTTC.

The rearrangement joins TRBV2 to TRBJ1-1; TRBD1 matches 7 bases. The germline CDR1 and CDR2 sequences are SNHLY and FYNNEI. V lost 5 bases to trimming and J lost 0 bases; unmatched junction nucleotides: 6. The CDR3 loop spans 15 amino acids. In DNA, the CDR3 is TGTGCCAGCAGTCCCCGACAGGGAATGAACACTGAAGCTTTCTTT. Translation gives CASSPRQGMNTEAFF. Based on the CDR3 plus reference TRBV2 and TRBJ1-1, the full variable domain is EPEVTQTPSHQVTQMGQEVILRCVPISNHLYFYWYRQILGQKVEFLVSFYNNEISEKSEIFDDQFSVERPDGSNFTLKIRSTKLEDSAMYFCASSPRQGMNTEAFFGQGTRLTVV.

CDR3 nucleotide sequence: TGTGCCAGTAGTACGTTACAGGGGGCTGGCTACACCTTC. As protein: CASSTLQGAGYTF. This chain uses TRBV19 with TRBJ1-2, with TRBD1 matching 9 bases. The ends lost 4 bases at V and 7 bases at J; junction bases unmatched: 4. The CDR3 extends over 13 amino acids. CDR1 LNHDA and CDR2 SQIVND come from the germline V gene (reference sequence).

This clone qualifies as medium-sized. This rearrangement joins TRBV2 to TRBJ2-7, with D possibly being TRBD1 (5 bases). There are 13 residues in the CDR3. Germline CDR1 SNHLY, CDR2 FYNNEI. Trimming stripped 3 bases from V and 4 bases from J, with 10 bases between. The CDR3 loop is CASSDDQGYEQYF. The CDR3 region has the DNA TGTGCCAGCAGTGATGATCAGGGTTACGAGCAGTACTTC.